The 23 T cell receptor beta chains given below trace back to one sample, sequenced in a study of T cell responses to AZD1222 COVID-19 vaccine. Produced via immunoSEQ multiplex PCR; TCRdb's table is partial and in-frame only. This sample has about 130,000 clones, with over 75% found just once. Sequenced here: peripheral blood, sampled on day 0 of MenACWY control vaccination. These receptors were collected from an adult in good health.

The chain uses TRBV13 and TRBJ2-7; D gene ambiguous. With 5 bases removed from V and 3 bases from J, the gap between germline ends came to 11 bases. This CDR3 has 13 amino acids. Looked up from germline, CDR1 is PRHDT and CDR2 is FYEKMQ (reference sequence). The CDR3 DNA reads TGTGCCAGCAGCCCCGGACCCGACTACGAGCAGTACTTC. This codes for CASSPGPDYEQYF.

This chain uses TRBV19 with TRBJ2-5; 11 positions match TRBD2. The CDR3 has 14 amino acids. The V gene end was trimmed by 5 bases and the J gene end by 4 bases; junction bases not matched to a gene: 3. CDR1 and CDR2 from the germline V gene are LNHDA and SQIVND (reference sequence). The CDR3 loop is CASSRLAGGETQYF. The CDR3 nucleotides are TGTGCCAGTAGTCGGCTAGCGGGAGGAGAGACCCAGTACTTC.

This chain connects TRBV28 to TRBJ1-2, with D uncertain. The CDR3 is 11 residues long. V was pared by 7 bases and J by 8 bases, with 11 bases between. The germline CDR1 and CDR2 sequences are MDHEN and SYDVKM. The CDR3 sequence is CASTKSGGYTF. CDR3 DNA sequence: TGTGCCAGCACAAAATCGGGGGGCTACACCTTC.

This clone was counted once. The rearrangement uses TRBV5-1 and TRBJ1-5; D uncertain. The germline V and J ends were trimmed by 4 bases and 0 bases, with 5 bases remaining between them. Germline V CDR1 and CDR2: SGHRS, YFSETQ. The CDR3 extends over 13 amino acids. The CDR3 nucleotides are TGCGCCAGCAGCGAATATAGCAATCAGCCCCAGCATTTT. Translating gives CASSEYSNQPQHF.

A single count supports this clone. The V and J genes are TRBV7-9 and TRBJ1-1; D remains unclear. Trimming shortened V by 6 bases and J by 0 bases, and 11 bases separated the two germline ends. Germline CDR1 is SEHNR and CDR2 is FQNEAQ (reference sequence). This CDR3 is 14 amino acids long. The CDR3: CASSETAMNTEAFF. CDR3 nucleotide sequence: TGTGCCAGCAGTGAGACGGCTATGAACACTGAAGCTTTCTTT.

The chain links TRBV19 to TRBJ1-1; D remains unclear. The CDR3 runs to 13 residues. CDR1 is LNHDA and CDR2 is SQIVND in the germline V gene (reference sequence). The V gene lost 9 bases and the J gene lost 0 bases, with 11 bases spanning the gap. The CDR3 reads CASRRGVNTEAFF. CDR3 sequence (DNA): TGTGCCAGCCGGCGGGGAGTGAACACTGAAGCTTTCTTT.

The chain joins TRBV30 to TRBJ1-6, with a tentative D call TRBD1 (6 bases). CDR3 length: 14 residues. Germline CDR1 GTSNPN, CDR2 SVGIG (reference sequence). V was cut by 3 bases and J by 10 bases, with 16 bases left in between. The CDR3 is CAWRGGRNVSPLHF. In DNA, the CDR3 is TGTGCCTGGAGGGGGGGCAGAAACGTCTCACCCCTCCACTTT.

CDR3 sequence: CASSFQEGSETQYF. The CDR3 nucleotides read TGCGCCAGCAGCTTTCAGGAGGGTTCCGAGACCCAGTACTTC. This chain joins TRBV5-1 and TRBJ2-5; D might be TRBD2 (6 bases). The CDR3 spans 14 residues. V was shortened by 2 bases and J by 5 bases, with 13 bases between the two germline ends. The V gene's germline CDR1 is SGHRS and CDR2 YFSETQ.

The rearrangement joins TRBV24-1 to TRBJ2-5, with 9 bases fitting TRBD1. The CDR3 is made up of 14 amino acids. V gave up 6 bases and J gave up 5 bases; unmatched junction bases: 6. CDR1 and CDR2 from the germline V gene are KGHDR and SFDVKD. The CDR3 loop reads CATSPGQGAETQYF. CDR3 coding DNA: TGTGCCACCAGTCCGGGACAGGGCGCGGAGACCCAGTACTTC.

The chain recombines TRBV6-5 with TRBJ2-2; 10 bases line up with TRBD1. V was pared by 6 bases and J by 6 bases, with 4 bases of the junction left unmatched. The CDR3 runs to 14 residues. Germline assignment: CDR1 MNHEY and CDR2 SVGAGI. In DNA form, the CDR3 reads TGTGCCAGCAGAGACGACAGGGGGCCCGGGGAGCTGTTTTTT. Translated, it gives CASRDDRGPGELFF.

V gene TRBV2 combines with J gene TRBJ2-7; no firm D call. Trimming shortened V by 2 bases and J by 2 bases, and 4 bases separated the two germline ends. CDR1 and CDR2 (germline): SNHLY, FYNNEI. The CDR3 has 12 residues. CDR3 nucleotides: TGTGCCAGCAGTGAACGGACCTACGAGCAGTACTTC. Translation gives CASSERTYEQYF.

V usage is TRBV27 and J usage is TRBJ1-1; unclear D gene. The CDR3 extends over 13 amino acids. Trimming removed 2 bases at V and 5 bases at J, with 9 bases between. Germline-derived CDR1 and CDR2 are MNHEY and SMNVEV (reference sequence). The CDR3 here is CASSLGPGTEAFF. In DNA, the CDR3 is TGTGCCAGCAGTTTAGGGCCGGGGACTGAAGCTTTCTTT.

The chain couples TRBV6-1 to TRBJ2-7; D call uncertain. This CDR3 region has 13 residues. With 7 bases removed from V and 5 bases from J, the gap between germline ends came to 15 bases. CDR1 is MNHNS, CDR2 SASEGT, per germline. Written as DNA, the CDR3 is TGTGCCAGCACCAGATATACCGGCGACGAGCAGTACTTC. Protein product: CASTRYTGDEQYF.

The rearrangement joins TRBV27 to TRBJ2-7, with D possibly being TRBD1 (5 bases). The ends were cut back, 5 bases at V and 5 bases at J, with 7 bases in the middle. Germline V gene sequence: CDR1 MNHEY, CDR2 SMNVEV (reference sequence). The CDR3 is made up of 11 amino acids. The CDR3 sequence is CASSQGNEQYF. The DNA for the CDR3 is TGTGCCAGCAGTCAGGGTAACGAGCAGTACTTC.

V is TRBV7-9 and J is TRBJ2-1, with D hard to call. V was trimmed by 1 base and J by 10 bases, leaving 11 bases between them. Germline values: CDR1 SEHNR, CDR2 FQNEAQ (reference sequence). The CDR3 has 13 residues. CDR3: CASSLGPVGEQFF. CDR3 bases: TGTGCCAGCAGCTTAGGACCTGTCGGGGAGCAGTTCTTC.

This chain links TRBV11-2 with TRBJ1-6; TRBD1 is a possible D gene (5 bases). The CDR3 sequence is 14 residues long. V gave up 4 bases and J gave up 7 bases, with 11 bases separating them. The germline gives CDR1 SGHAT, CDR2 FQNNGV. This CDR3 is CASSYWTQNSPLHF. DNA for the CDR3: TGTGCCAGCAGCTACTGGACACAGAATTCACCCCTCCACTTT.

This CDR3 is CASSNGLEQFF. In DNA, the CDR3 is TGTGCCAGCAGCAACGGGTTGGAGCAGTTCTTC. V gene TRBV6-5 combines with J gene TRBJ2-1; D is ambiguous. Germline assignment: CDR1 MNHEY and CDR2 SVGAGI. This CDR3 has 11 residues. Trimming removed 6 bases at V and 10 bases at J, with 10 bases between.

The rearrangement joins TRBV6-1 to TRBJ1-4, with TRBD1 matching over 8 bases. This CDR3 comprises 16 residues. Germline values: CDR1 MNHNS, CDR2 SASEGT. V dropped 3 bases and J dropped 4; count of bases not matched to a gene: 7. The CDR3 DNA reads TGTGCCAGCAGTGATTCAGGGGGCAGAGTTAATGAAAAACTGTTTTTT. Protein product: CASSDSGGRVNEKLFF.

This chain connects TRBV14 to TRBJ1-3; D not certain. Germline lookup yields CDR1 SGHDN and CDR2 FVKESK. This CDR3 contains 15 residues. The V and J ends lost 0 bases and 0 bases respectively, with 6 bases between them. The CDR3 coding sequence is TGTGCCAGCAGCCAAGAGACGTTCTCTGGAAACACCATATATTTT. This translates into CASSQETFSGNTIYF.

The chain couples TRBV7-9 to TRBJ1-3, with D uncertain. The CDR3 consists of 14 residues. Trimming stripped 3 bases from V and 1 base from J, with 7 bases between. Germline V gene data show CDR1 as SEHNR and CDR2 as FQNEAQ (reference sequence). The CDR3 loop reads CASSFWESGNTIYF. The CDR3 coding sequence is TGTGCCAGCAGCTTTTGGGAGTCTGGAAACACCATATATTTT.

The rearrangement joins TRBV28 to TRBJ2-7; D unclear. Germline V gene lookup returns CDR1 MDHEN and CDR2 SYDVKM. The V end lost 5 bases, the J end lost 6 bases, and 14 bases lay between the germline ends. CDR3 length equals 13 residues. CDR3 protein: CASSHPLNTEQYF. DNA of the CDR3: TGTGCCAGCAGTCACCCGCTTAACACCGAGCAGTACTTC.

V is TRBV15 and J is TRBJ2-5; no definite D call. The length of the CDR3 is 16 residues. The germline CDR1 and CDR2 sequences are LNHNV and YYDKDF (reference sequence). The V end was cut by 1 base, the J end by 6 bases, with 18 bases between. Written as DNA, the CDR3 is TGTGCCACCAGCAGAGCTGTAGTAGGGCTAGAGAAGACCCAGTACTTC. It specifies CATSRAVVGLEKTQYF.

CDR3 region: CASVPGQSPSGQYF. In nucleotides, the CDR3 is TGTGCCAGCGTTCCGGGACAGTCCCCTTCGGGGCAGTACTTC. The chain combines TRBV28 with TRBJ2-7; 7 nucleotides align to TRBD1. Germline trimming cut 8 bases from V and 9 bases from J; bases unmatched to any gene: 16. The CDR3 has 14 residues. Germline CDR1 reads MDHEN; CDR2 reads SYDVKM.